The 24 T cell receptor beta chains reported below all come from one sample, sequenced in a study of vaccination and CD4 T cells after COVID-19. The treatment is: approximately 10-day PBMC culture with coronavirus spike peptide pools or control peptides (ViraFEST assay). Sequenced with the Oncomine TCR Beta short-read assay was DNA taken from cultured CD4+ T cells. MiXCR, applied by TCRdb to the PCR reads, yields one record per CDR3 protein. Of about 22,000 distinct CDR3 sequences listed, 30% to 35% are singletons. Antigens of these TCRs are unknown. The sample comprised cultured CD4+ T cells from blood. These TCRs come from a human donor with COVID-19.

The chain employs TRBV11-2 and TRBJ2-7; no firm D call. The CDR3 totals 11 residues. Germline V gene lookup returns CDR1 SGHAT and CDR2 FQNNGV. Deletions cut 5 bases from V and 4 bases from J, with 6 bases between. CDR3 DNA: TGTGCCAGCAGCATCGGTTACGAGCAGTACTTC. This codes for CASSIGYEQYF. The complete variable domain, with remaining parts taken from reference TRBV11-2 and TRBJ2-7, reads EAGVAQSPRYKIIEKRQSVAFWCNPISGHATLYWYQQILGQGPKLLIQFQNNGVVDDSQLPKDRFSAERLKGVDSTLKIQPAKLEDSAVYLCASSIGYEQYFGPGTRLTVT.

DNA for the CDR3: TGTGCCAGCAGTCAGGGTCGAGAGACCCAGTACTTC. Its translation: CASSQGRETQYF. The genes are TRBV6-1 and TRBJ2-5; D is possibly TRBD1 (5 bases). Germline-derived CDR1 and CDR2 are MNHNS and SASEGT. This CDR3 has 12 residues. V dropped 5 bases and J dropped 4 bases, with 8 bases sitting between them.

The rearrangement joins TRBV28 to TRBJ1-3; D not certain. Looked up from germline, CDR1 is MDHEN and CDR2 is SYDVKM. The V end lost 6 bases, the J end lost 0 bases, and 9 bases lay between the germline ends. The CDR3 runs 14 residues. In DNA form, the CDR3 reads TGTGCCAGCAGCCACCTGGACTCTGGAAACACCATATATTTT. Protein sequence: CASSHLDSGNTIYF.

The chain couples TRBV7-6 to TRBJ2-1; 13 bases fit TRBD2. This CDR3 has 16 residues. Germline V gene sequence: CDR1 SGHVS, CDR2 FNYEAQ. Losses at the gene ends were 5 bases for V and 7 bases for J; bases not matched to a gene: 8. CDR3 in amino acids: CASSTTTSGGANEQFF. The CDR3 DNA reads as TGTGCCAGCAGCACCACCACTAGCGGGGGGGCTAATGAGCAGTTCTTC.

This clonotype was counted only a few times. The chain couples TRBV20-1 to TRBJ1-1; 7 positions agree with TRBD1. The CDR3 consists of 14 residues. V was clipped by 5 bases and J by 0 bases; unmatched bases: 6. Germline CDR1 DFQATT, CDR2 SNEGSKA (reference sequence). The CDR3 sequence is CSARRDSMNTEAFF. The CDR3 region has the DNA TGCAGTGCTCGCCGGGACAGCATGAACACTGAAGCTTTCTTT.

This clonotype has just a few counts. This chain links TRBV27 with TRBJ1-5, with D hard to call. The CDR3 is 13 residues long. The germline V and J ends were trimmed by 6 bases and 9 bases, with 15 bases remaining between them. CDR1 and CDR2 from the germline V gene are MNHEY and SMNVEV (reference sequence). DNA of the CDR3: TGTGCCAGCAGCGAGGGAGCTCGGGGGCCCCAGCATTTT. Encoded protein: CASSEGARGPQHF.

The chain employs TRBV20-1 and TRBJ1-4, with 11 positions matching TRBD1. V was pared by 2 bases and J by 6 bases, with 5 bases of the junction left unmatched. Germline V gives CDR1 DFQATT, CDR2 SNEGSKA (reference sequence). The CDR3 extends over 15 amino acids. In nucleotides, the CDR3 is TGCAGTGCTAGACGGACAGGGGGCAGGGATGAAAAACTGTTTTTT. Its translation: CSARRTGGRDEKLFF.

This clonotype occurred a few times. The chain links TRBV10-1 to TRBJ2-5; 11 positions match TRBD2. Germline assignment: CDR1 WNHNN and CDR2 SYGVQD (reference sequence). Trimming cost V 4 bases and J 6 bases; bases outside gene matches: 7. The CDR3 consists of 15 residues. The CDR3 region has the DNA TGCGCCAGCAGTGGTAGCGGGGGGGCCGGTCAGACCCAGTACTTC. Its translation: CASSGSGGAGQTQYF.

Worth noting for this clonotype: Because it lacks the conserved phenylalanine or tryptophan at the end, this CDR3 is likely a read error. This chain uses TRBV6-2 or TRBV6-3 with TRBJ2-1, with D tentatively TRBD2 (5 bases). Per the germline V gene, CDR1 is MNHEY and CDR2 is SVGEGT. The CDR3 has 11 amino acids. Between the trimmed V and J ends, which lost 6 bases and 12 bases, there was a span of 12 bases. DNA for the CDR3: TGTGCCAGCAGCTCCGGACTCGTGCAGTTCCTC. This sequence encodes CASSSGLVQFL.

This chain connects TRBV28 to TRBJ1-2, with D perhaps TRBD1 (6 bases). Trimming stripped 1 base from V and 4 bases from J, with 7 bases between. Germline CDR1 MDHEN, CDR2 SYDVKM. The CDR3 extends over 13 amino acids. The CDR3 coding sequence is TGTGCCAGCAGTTTATTAGGGGGCTATGGCTACACCTTC. Translating gives CASSLLGGYGYTF.

This clonotype has just a few counts. The chain has TRBV6-5 and TRBJ1-1; possibly TRBD1 for D (6 bases). V lost 2 bases to trimming and J lost 10 bases, with 8 bases between them. This CDR3 spans 11 amino acids. Germline loops: CDR1 MNHEY, CDR2 SVGAGI. CDR3 sequence (DNA): TGTGCCAGCAGTTACACAGGGAGAGCTTTCTTT. Translation gives CASSYTGRAFF.

By sample fraction, this clonotype is medium-sized. V is TRBV24-1 and J is TRBJ1-6; TRBD1 is a possible D gene (5 bases). Germline V gene data show CDR1 as KGHDR and CDR2 as SFDVKD. The CDR3 has 12 amino acids. V lost 5 bases and J lost 8, with 6 bases in between. The CDR3 region is CATSAGDSPLHF. CDR3 DNA sequence: TGTGCCACCAGTGCGGGGGATTCACCCCTCCACTTT.

This clonotype is classed as medium-sized (0.01 to 0.1%). The V gene is TRBV20-1, the J gene TRBJ1-3; D possibly corresponds to TRBD1 (6 bases). The CDR3 is 15 amino acids. V lost 5 bases to trimming and J lost 0 bases, with 14 bases between them. Germline CDR1 and CDR2: DFQATT and SNEGSKA (reference sequence). The CDR3 DNA sequence: TGCAGTGCTGTTGATACAGGGCCCTCTGGAAACACCATATATTTT. It yields the protein CSAVDTGPSGNTIYF.

The chain combines TRBV5-1 with TRBJ2-7; 9 positions agree with TRBD1. CDR1 is SGHRS and CDR2 is YFSETQ in the germline V gene. The CDR3 covers 12 residues. The trim removed 7 bases at V and 3 bases at J, leaving 2 bases unmatched. The CDR3 nucleotides read TGCGCCAGCGGGACAGGGAACTACGAGCAGTACTTC. Protein: CASGTGNYEQYF.

This clonotype was observed a handful of times. The V gene is TRBV6-1, the J gene TRBJ2-2; D may be TRBD1 (5 bases). The germline gives CDR1 MNHNS, CDR2 SASEGT. The CDR3 length is 17 residues. Trimming stripped 9 bases from V and 2 bases from J, with 22 bases between. The CDR3 region is CARESVRQGLNTGELFF. CDR3 in DNA: TGTGCCAGAGAATCGGTACGGCAGGGATTAAACACCGGGGAGCTGTTTTTT.

The chain has TRBV27 and TRBJ2-7; TRBD2 agrees at 8 bases. There are 14 residues in the CDR3. The V segment lost 3 bases and the J segment 6 bases; nucleotides outside the gene matches: 7. Per germline, CDR1 MNHEY and CDR2 SMNVEV (reference sequence). The CDR3 coding sequence is TGTGCCAGCAGTTTGATCGGGGGGGCCATCGAGCAGTACTTC. Translated, it gives CASSLIGGAIEQYF.

J is TRBJ1-5 and V is TRBV12-3 or TRBV12-4; D is unresolved. V lost 3 bases and J 0 bases, leaving 3 bases between the germline ends. The CDR3 totals 13 residues. The CDR3 DNA reads as TGTGCCAGCAGTTTGGGTAGCAATCAGCCCCAGCATTTT. Its translation: CASSLGSNQPQHF.

The chain employs TRBV6-1 and TRBJ2-7; 7 nucleotides match TRBD2. CDR3 length: 13 residues. V was clipped by 5 bases and J by 3 bases; unmatched bases: 4. Germline lookup yields CDR1 MNHNS and CDR2 SASEGT. The CDR3 sequence is CASSPPGGYEQYF. The CDR3 DNA reads as TGTGCCAGCAGTCCCCCGGGGGGCTACGAGCAGTACTTC.

V usage is TRBV27 and J usage is TRBJ2-2; 9 bases agree with TRBD2. CDR1 is MNHEY, CDR2 SMNVEV, per germline (reference sequence). Trimming removed 11 bases from V and 4 bases from J; junction bases left unmatched: 17. The CDR3 is 17 residues long. CDR3 amino acids: CAGTPWGAGGPTGELFF. The CDR3, as DNA: TGTGCCGGCACTCCTTGGGGGGCGGGGGGGCCCACCGGGGAGCTGTTTTTT.

This clonotype was counted between two and nine times. V gene TRBV27 combines with J gene TRBJ1-6; D is unclear. This CDR3 has 15 residues. Per germline, CDR1 MNHEY and CDR2 SMNVEV (reference sequence). The germline V and J ends were trimmed by 3 bases and 0 bases, with 6 bases remaining between them. DNA for the CDR3: TGTGCCAGCAGTTTGGGGAGCTCCTATAATTCACCCCTCCACTTT. Its protein product is CASSLGSSYNSPLHF.

The rearrangement joins TRBV11-3 to TRBJ1-1, with unresolved D. Trimming shortened V by 0 bases and J by 8 bases, and 10 bases separated the two germline ends. CDR3 length: 13 amino acids. Germline CDR1 SGHNT, CDR2 YENEEA. CDR3 amino acids: CASSLDRMVEAFF. CDR3 sequence (DNA): TGTGCCAGCAGCTTAGATCGTATGGTGGAAGCTTTCTTT.

This clonotype was seen more than once but under ten times. This chain uses TRBV9 with TRBJ2-6, with D possibly called TRBD1 or TRBD2 (6 bases each). The CDR3 has 16 residues. V lost 0 bases, J lost 4 bases, and 11 bases lay in between. Germline V CDR1 and CDR2: SGDLS, YYNGEE. CDR3 in amino acids: CASSVVGGTGANVLTF. CDR3 nucleotide sequence: TGTGCCAGCAGCGTAGTAGGAGGGACAGGGGCCAACGTCCTGACTTTC.

Only a few counts were recorded for this clonotype. The chain carries TRBV7-9 and TRBJ2-4; D is possibly TRBD2 (5 bases). The CDR3 covers 15 residues. The V gene's germline CDR1 is SEHNR and CDR2 FQNEAQ (reference sequence). V lost 5 bases, J lost 6 bases, and 17 bases lay in between. The CDR3 nucleotides are TGTGCCAGCAGCCTAACACGGGGAGAGCGAAACATTCAGTACTTC. It codes for CASSLTRGERNIQYF.

This rearrangement joins TRBV6-1 to TRBJ1-1; possible D gene TRBD1, 5 bases. The CDR3 has 15 amino acids. The germline CDR1 and CDR2 sequences are MNHNS and SASEGT. Trimming took 6 bases from V and 0 from J, leaving 14 bases between them. CDR3 coding DNA: TGTGCCAGCAGCCACTTAGGGGTCATGAACACTGAAGCTTTCTTT. This encodes CASSHLGVMNTEAFF.